This passage covers 6 T cell receptor beta chains from one sample sequenced in a study of T cell responses to AZD1222 COVID-19 vaccine. Profiled with immunoSEQ multiplex PCR; TCRdb holds only in-frame clones, not every one. The sample shows roughly 150,000 clones, approximately 88% of them seen only once. The sample was peripheral blood, taken on day 0 of AZD1222 vaccination. These receptors all come from an adult in good health.

The CDR3 nucleotides read TGTGCCAGCAGTTTATCCACCGGGACTGAAGCTTTCTTT. This codes for CASSLSTGTEAFF. J is TRBJ1-1 and V is TRBV27; D unresolved. Germline V gene lookup returns CDR1 MNHEY and CDR2 SMNVEV (reference sequence). This CDR3 has 13 residues. Trimming removed 0 bases at V and 5 bases at J, with 7 bases between.

The rearrangement links TRBV5-1 to TRBJ1-1, with D tentatively TRBD1 (6 bases). Trimming pared 0 bases from V and 1 base from J, leaving 16 bases between. The CDR3 is 17 amino acids. CDR1 and CDR2 from the germline V gene are SGHRS and YFSETQ. The CDR3 nucleotides read TGCGCCAGCAGCTTGGCCGGGCGGGGGCTACGGAACACTGAAGCTTTCTTT. This codes for CASSLAGRGLRNTEAFF.

CDR3 sequence reads: CASSKEKGSGNTIYF. DNA for the CDR3: TGTGCCAGCAGCAAAGAGAAGGGGTCTGGAAACACCATATATTTT. The V and J genes are TRBV21-1 and TRBJ1-3; whether TRBD1, the table's D call, matches the DNA was not checked. TRBV21-1 represents a pseudogene. CDR3 length: 15 amino acids.

The genes are TRBV7-3 and TRBJ1-1; D is undetermined. V lost 5 bases and J 2 bases, leaving 9 bases between the germline ends. This CDR3 region has 13 residues. The V gene's germline CDR1 is SGHTA and CDR2 FQGTGA. CDR3 DNA sequence: TGTGCCAGCAGCCCTCAAGCTAACACTGAAGCTTTCTTT. Translated, it gives CASSPQANTEAFF.

This clone is a singleton in its sample. Other DNA sequences in the sample encode the same CDR3. The rearrangement links TRBV7-8 to TRBJ2-7; tentatively, D is TRBD2 (5 bases). Germline V gives CDR1 SGHVS, CDR2 FQNEAQ. The CDR3 covers 14 residues. The V gene lost 0 bases and the J gene lost 0 bases, with 6 bases spanning the gap. This CDR3 reads CASSLAGSSYEQYF. CDR3 DNA: TGTGCCAGCAGCTTAGCGGGGAGCTCCTACGAGCAGTACTTC.

Regarding this clone: Other DNA sequences from this sample encode an identical CDR3 as well. The chain couples TRBV28 to TRBJ1-4; D is uncertain. The V end lost 2 bases, the J end lost 5 bases, and 3 bases lay between the germline ends. CDR1 and CDR2 (germline): MDHEN, SYDVKM. CDR3 length: 12 residues. CDR3 protein: CASSLPNEKLFF. CDR3 coding DNA: TGTGCCAGCAGTTTACCCAATGAAAAACTGTTTTTT.